A selection of T cell receptor beta chains follows, all from one sample in a study of response to subunit inactivated influenza vaccine. TCRdb itself ran the RT-PCR reads through MiXCR, one entry per CDR3 protein. The sample has a few hundred thousand distinct CDR3 sequences; just over 20% are singletons. Sample: PBMCs from blood, taken 21 months after vaccination. The source is a man between 50 and 75 years old who received an inactivated influenza vaccine. Both conserved end residues are part of each CDR3.

>15|TRBJ1-1|TRBV4-2
CASSRDKAGNTEAFF
>14|TRBJ2-5|TRBV12-3/TRBV12-4
CASLPAGTLETQYF
>12|TRBJ2-1|TRBV6-1
CASSVKSNEQFF
>17|TRBJ1-6|TRBV7-8
CASSRGQGNSYNSPLHF
>15|TRBJ1-5|TRBV5-5
CASSRGRNSNQPQHF
>14|TRBJ1-1|TRBV11-1
CASSLDSVAPEAFF
>11|TRBJ1-5|TRBV2
CASAGHLDQHF
>15|TRBJ2-1|TRBV20-1
CSALGWDSSYNEQFF
>13|TRBJ1-5|TRBV6-2/TRBV6-3
CASSYVEGLPQHF
>14|TRBJ1-1|TRBV7-2
CASSWGRMNTEAFF
>14|TRBJ2-5|TRBV9
CASSVEGDGRTQYF
>15|TRBJ2-2|TRBV5-1
CASLLDITHTGELFF
>15|TRBJ1-5|TRBV5-1
CASSLEGSVNQPQHF
>16|TRBJ1-6|TRBV24-1
CATSERPGTAASPLHF
>14|TRBJ2-6|TRBV5-1
CASSWGSGANVLTF
>15|TRBJ1-6|TRBV10-3
CAISEGTGDNSPLHF
>12|TRBJ2-7|TRBV12-3/TRBV12-4
CASSLAWYEQYF
>14|TRBJ2-3|TRBV5-4
CASRTSGDTDTQYF
>14|TRBJ2-7|TRBV12-3/TRBV12-4
CASSFVDRSYEQYF
>13|TRBJ1-2|TRBV12-3/TRBV12-4
CASSRGSLYGYTF
>13|TRBJ1-2|TRBV18
CASSPDRVNGYTF
>15|TRBJ1-5|TRBV6-1
CASSQTITGNQPQHF
>17|TRBJ2-7|TRBV20-1
CSALYLGASGPIYEQYF
>17|TRBJ1-6|TRBV20-1
CSARDHLGQTINSPLHF
>16|TRBJ2-5|TRBV18
CASSPILADVKGTQYF
>15|TRBJ1-1|TRBV28
CASAARGALGTEAFF
>14|TRBJ1-2|TRBV28
CASSPGQGPYGYTF
>14|TRBJ1-2|TRBV6-1
CASSDVGRDYGYTF
>14|TRBJ1-4|TRBV12-3/TRBV12-4
CASSLAGVEEKLFF
>15|TRBJ1-3|TRBV20-1
CSASKAALSGNTIYF
>17|TRBJ1-6|TRBV25-1
CASSEYFMTGGNSPLHF
>15|TRBJ1-5|TRBV2
CAARRGSGSNQPQHF
>14|TRBJ2-7|TRBV20-1
CSAEGPGTKDEQYF
>17|TRBJ2-5|TRBV25-1
CASSDQPGQGSQETQYF
>16|TRBJ2-1|TRBV7-2
CASSLWAGSSYNEQFF
>11|TRBJ1-1|TRBV6-2/TRBV6-3
CASPIYTEAFF
>15|TRBJ2-1|TRBV4-3
CASSQEVGGYNEQFF